Listed here is a single T cell receptor (beta chain). The antigen remains unidentified. V gave up 4 bases and J gave up 3 bases; unmatched junction bases: 12. CDR1 is SGHKS, CDR2 YYEKEE, per germline (reference sequence). The CDR3 has 16 amino acids. This sample is drawn from a study of CD8+CD57+ T cells in acquired aplastic anemia. Looking at the study overall: Average DNA yield from sorted CD4+ and CD8+ cells was approximately 3 ug.

Study outcomes and limitations: The study found no significant CD8+ Simpson's diversity difference between patients and controls.

TCR beta VDJ combinations and CDR3 sequences were profiled from genomic DNA. TCRdb re-analysed the reads in MiXCR, keeping a single row per CDR3 protein. The sample yields roughly 150,000 distinct CDR3 sequences, around 45% seen once. The clonotype was recovered from a human donor in good health. The rearrangement joins TRBV5-5 to TRBJ2-5; 7 bases agree with TRBD2. Sequenced input: sorted CD4+, CD8+, or CD8+CD57+ T cells (not recorded which) from PBMCs. As DNA, the CDR3 is TGTGCCAGCAGCCAGCGGAAAGGGGCGGGGGAAGAGACCCAGTACTTC. It encodes CASSQRKGAGEETQYF.